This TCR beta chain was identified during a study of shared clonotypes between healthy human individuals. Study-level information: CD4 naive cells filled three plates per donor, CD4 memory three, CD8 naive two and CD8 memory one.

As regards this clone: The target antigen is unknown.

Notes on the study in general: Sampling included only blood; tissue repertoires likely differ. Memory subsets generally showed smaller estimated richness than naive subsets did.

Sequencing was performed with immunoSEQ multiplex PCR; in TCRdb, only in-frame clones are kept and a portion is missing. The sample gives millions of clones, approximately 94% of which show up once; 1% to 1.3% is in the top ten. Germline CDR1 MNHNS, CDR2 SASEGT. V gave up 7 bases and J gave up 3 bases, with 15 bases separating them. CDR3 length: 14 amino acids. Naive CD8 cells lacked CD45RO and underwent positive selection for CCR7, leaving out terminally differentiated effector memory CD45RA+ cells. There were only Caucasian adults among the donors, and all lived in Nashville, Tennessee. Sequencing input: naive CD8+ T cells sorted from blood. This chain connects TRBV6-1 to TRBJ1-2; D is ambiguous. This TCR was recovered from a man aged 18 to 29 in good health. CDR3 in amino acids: CASTNQDWYYGYTF. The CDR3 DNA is TGTGCCAGCACGAACCAGGATTGGTACTATGGCTACACCTTC.